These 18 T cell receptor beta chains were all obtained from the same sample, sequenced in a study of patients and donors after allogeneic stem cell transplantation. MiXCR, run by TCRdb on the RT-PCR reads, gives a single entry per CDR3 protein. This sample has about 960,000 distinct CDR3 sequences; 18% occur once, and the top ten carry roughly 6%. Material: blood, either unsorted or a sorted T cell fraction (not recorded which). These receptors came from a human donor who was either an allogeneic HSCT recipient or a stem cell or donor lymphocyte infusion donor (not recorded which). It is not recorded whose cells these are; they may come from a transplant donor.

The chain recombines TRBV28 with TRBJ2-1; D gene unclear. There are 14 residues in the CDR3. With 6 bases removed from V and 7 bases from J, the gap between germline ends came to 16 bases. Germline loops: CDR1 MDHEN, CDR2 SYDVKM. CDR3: CASSVLGGVNEQFF. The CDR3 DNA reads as TGTGCCAGCAGCGTCCTAGGTGGGGTAAATGAGCAGTTCTTC.

In DNA, the CDR3 is TGTGCCAGCAGCCAACTCCCCCCCGCGATTTCCTACGAGCAGTACTTC. Translated, it gives CASSQLPPAISYEQYF. The chain has TRBV6-1 and TRBJ2-7; D is unresolved. Germline V lookup: CDR1 MNHNS, CDR2 SASEGT. The CDR3 runs 16 residues. V lost 6 bases and J 1 base, leaving 19 bases between the germline ends.

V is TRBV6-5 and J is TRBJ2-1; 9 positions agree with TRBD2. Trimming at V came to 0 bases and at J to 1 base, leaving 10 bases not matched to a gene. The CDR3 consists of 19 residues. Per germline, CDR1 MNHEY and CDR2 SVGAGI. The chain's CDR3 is CASSYSGLAGFTSYNEQFF. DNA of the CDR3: TGTGCCAGCAGTTACTCAGGGCTAGCGGGGTTCACGTCCTACAATGAGCAGTTCTTC.

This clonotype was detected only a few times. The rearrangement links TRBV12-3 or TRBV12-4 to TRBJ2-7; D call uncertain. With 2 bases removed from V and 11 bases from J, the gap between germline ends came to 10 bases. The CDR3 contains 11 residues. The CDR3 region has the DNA TGTGCCAGCAGTTTAAGTGGACGAAAGTACTTC. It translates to CASSLSGRKYF.

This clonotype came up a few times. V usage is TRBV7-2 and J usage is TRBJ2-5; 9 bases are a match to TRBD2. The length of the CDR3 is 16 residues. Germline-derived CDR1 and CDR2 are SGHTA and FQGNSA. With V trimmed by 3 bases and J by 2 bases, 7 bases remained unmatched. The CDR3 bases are TGTGCCAGCAGCTTTGGAGCGGGGGGCGCACAAGAGACCCAGTACTTC. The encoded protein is CASSFGAGGAQETQYF.

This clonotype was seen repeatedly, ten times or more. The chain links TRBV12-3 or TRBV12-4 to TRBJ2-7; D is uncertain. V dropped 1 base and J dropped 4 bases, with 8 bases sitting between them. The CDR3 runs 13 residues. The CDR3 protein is CASSLGRRYEQYF. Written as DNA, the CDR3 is TGTGCCAGCAGTTTAGGCAGGCGGTACGAGCAGTACTTC.

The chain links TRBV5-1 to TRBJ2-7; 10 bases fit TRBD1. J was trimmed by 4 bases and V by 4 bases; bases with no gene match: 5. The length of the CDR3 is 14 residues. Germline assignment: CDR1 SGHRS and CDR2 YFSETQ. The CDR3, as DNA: TGCGCCAGCAGCGTAGACAGGGGGCAGTACGAGCAGTACTTC. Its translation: CASSVDRGQYEQYF. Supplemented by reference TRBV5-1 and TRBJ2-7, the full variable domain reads KAGVTQTPRYLIKTRGQQVTLSCSPISGHRSVSWYQQTPGQGLQFLFEYFSETQRNKGNFPGRFSGRQFSNSRSEMNVSTLELGDSALYLCASSVDRGQYEQYFGPGTRLTVT.

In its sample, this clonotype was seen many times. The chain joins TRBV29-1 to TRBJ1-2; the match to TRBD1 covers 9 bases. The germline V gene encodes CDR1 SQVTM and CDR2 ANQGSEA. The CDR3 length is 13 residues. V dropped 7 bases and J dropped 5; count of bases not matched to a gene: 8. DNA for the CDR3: TGCAGCGGGACAGGGGACTACTCATATGGCTACACCTTC. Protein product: CSGTGDYSYGYTF.

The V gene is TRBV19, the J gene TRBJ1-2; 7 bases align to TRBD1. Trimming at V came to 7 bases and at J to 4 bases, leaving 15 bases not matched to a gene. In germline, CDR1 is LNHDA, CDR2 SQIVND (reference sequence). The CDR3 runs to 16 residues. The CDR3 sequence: CASTSITTGSAYGYTF. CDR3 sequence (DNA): TGTGCCAGTACCAGCATTACGACAGGGTCCGCCTATGGCTACACCTTC.

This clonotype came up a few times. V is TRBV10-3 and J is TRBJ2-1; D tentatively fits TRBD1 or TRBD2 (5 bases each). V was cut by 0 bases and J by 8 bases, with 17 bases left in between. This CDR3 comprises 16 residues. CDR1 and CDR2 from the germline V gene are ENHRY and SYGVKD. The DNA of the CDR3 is TGTGCCATCAGTGAGTCGGATTTGGGGACGAGGGATGAGCAGTTCTTC. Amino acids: CAISESDLGTRDEQFF.

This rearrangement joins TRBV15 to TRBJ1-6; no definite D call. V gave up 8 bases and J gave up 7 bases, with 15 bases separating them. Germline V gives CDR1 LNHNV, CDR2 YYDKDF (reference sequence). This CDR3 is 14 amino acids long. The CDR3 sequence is CATSARTGNSPLHF. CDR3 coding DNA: TGTGCCACCTCGGCCCGGACGGGAAATTCACCCCTCCACTTT.

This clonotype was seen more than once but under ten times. The CDR3 DNA sequence: TGTGCCAGCAGCACCAGACTAGCGGGAGCCCCTCAAGAGACCCAGTACTTC. Amino acids: CASSTRLAGAPQETQYF. V and J are TRBV5-5 and TRBJ2-5; the match to TRBD2 covers 12 bases. Germline V gene data show CDR1 as SGHKS and CDR2 as YYEKEE (reference sequence). Trimming took 4 bases from V and 2 from J; bases not matched to a gene: 9. The CDR3 has 17 amino acids.

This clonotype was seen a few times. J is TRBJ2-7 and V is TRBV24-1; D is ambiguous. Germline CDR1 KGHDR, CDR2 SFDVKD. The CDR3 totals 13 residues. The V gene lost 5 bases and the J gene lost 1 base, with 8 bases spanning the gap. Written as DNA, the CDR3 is TGTGCCACCAGTGGTGGGGTTTCCTACGAGCAGTACTTC. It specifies CATSGGVSYEQYF.

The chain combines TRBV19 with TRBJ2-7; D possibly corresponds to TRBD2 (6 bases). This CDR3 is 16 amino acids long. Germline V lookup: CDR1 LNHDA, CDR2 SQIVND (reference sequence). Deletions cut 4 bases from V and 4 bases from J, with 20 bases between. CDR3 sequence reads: CASSNPGRIAGYEQYF. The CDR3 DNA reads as TGTGCCAGTAGTAATCCAGGTAGAATTGCGGGATACGAGCAGTACTTC.

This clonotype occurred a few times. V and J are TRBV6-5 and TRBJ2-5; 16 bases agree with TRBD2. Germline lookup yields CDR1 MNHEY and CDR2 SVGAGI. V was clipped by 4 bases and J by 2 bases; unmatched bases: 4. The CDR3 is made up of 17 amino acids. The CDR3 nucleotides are TGTGCCAGCAGTTGGGGACTAGCGGGAGGGAGGCAAGAGACCCAGTACTTC. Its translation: CASSWGLAGGRQETQYF.

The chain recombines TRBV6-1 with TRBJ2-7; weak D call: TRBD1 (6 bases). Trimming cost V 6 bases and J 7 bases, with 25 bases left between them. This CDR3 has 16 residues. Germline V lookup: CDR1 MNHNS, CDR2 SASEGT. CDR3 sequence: CASRRRGKDETGEQYF. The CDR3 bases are TGTGCCAGCAGAAGAAGGGGGAAAGACGAAACGGGAGAGCAGTACTTC.

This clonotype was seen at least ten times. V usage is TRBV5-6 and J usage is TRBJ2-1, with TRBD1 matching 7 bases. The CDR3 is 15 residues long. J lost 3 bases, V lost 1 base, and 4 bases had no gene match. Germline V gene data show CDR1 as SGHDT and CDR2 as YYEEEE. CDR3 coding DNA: TGTGCCAGCAGCTTGCGACAGGGCGGCTACAATGAGCAGTTCTTC. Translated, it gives CASSLRQGGYNEQFF.

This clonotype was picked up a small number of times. CDR3 coding DNA: TGTGCCAGCAGCAAGGGGACTAGCGGGGGCTACGAGCAGTACTTC. Amino acids: CASSKGTSGGYEQYF. This chain uses TRBV6-1 with TRBJ2-7, with 14 bases aligning to TRBD2. Germline CDR1 and CDR2: MNHNS and SASEGT. J gave up 3 bases and V 6 bases, and 4 bases lay outside the gene matches. The CDR3 is 15 amino acids.